These 18 T cell receptor beta chains were sequenced from one sample in a study of blood T cell repertoires in COVID-19 (dated by TCRdb to 2020 to 2022). Library preparation was by the immunoSEQ multiplex PCR assay. Entries here come from immuneACCESS through TCRdb and include only in-frame sequences with V and J called. Some clones fail to appear in such tables; in the studies checked, an unresolved V gene covers under half of the shortfall, and the cause of the remainder is unknown. This sample gives roughly 64,000 clones in total; around four fifths of them show up just once. 12% to 15% of the sample goes to the ten largest clones. The source material was peripheral blood. These receptors originate from a man between 60 and 75 years old with COVID-19, enrolled during active disease.

This sequence joins TRBV10-1 and TRBJ2-7; TRBD2 is a possible D gene (5 bases). CDR1 WNHNN and CDR2 SYGVQD come from the germline V gene (reference sequence). The CDR3 runs to 14 residues. V was cut by 11 bases and J by 2 bases, with 19 bases left in between. CDR3 sequence reads: CASKVGRVPYEQYF. CDR3 DNA sequence: TGCGCCTCCAAGGTTGGGCGGGTCCCCTACGAGCAGTACTTC.

V gene TRBV7-9 combines with J gene TRBJ2-7, with D tentatively TRBD1 (6 bases). Looked up from germline, CDR1 is SEHNR and CDR2 is FQNEAQ (reference sequence). The ends were cut back, 1 base at V and 0 bases at J, with 13 bases in the middle. This CDR3 is 16 amino acids long. In DNA, the CDR3 is TGTGCCAGCAGCTTAGGTGGCAGGGGCGCCTCCTACGAGCAGTACTTC. It specifies CASSLGGRGASYEQYF.

The V gene is TRBV5-1, the J gene TRBJ2-1; TRBD1 might be the D (7 bases). Germline lookup yields CDR1 SGHRS and CDR2 YFSETQ. The CDR3 length is 15 residues. Trimming left V 6 bases short and J 10 bases short, with 23 bases between. The CDR3 DNA is TGCGCCAGCATGGAGGGGGACAGTCACTTCAGGGAGCAGTTCTTC. This sequence encodes CASMEGDSHFREQFF.

This sequence joins TRBV9 and TRBJ1-6; 8 bases match TRBD1. The CDR3 consists of 15 residues. V shed 0 bases and J 10 bases; nucleotides not matched to a gene: 6. The V gene's germline CDR1 is SGDLS and CDR2 YYNGEE. Here the CDR3 DNA reads TGTGCCAGCAGCGTAGGGACAGGGAGAGAATCACCCCTCCACTTT. Amino acid sequence: CASSVGTGRESPLHF.

This clone occurred once. V usage is TRBV5-1 and J usage is TRBJ1-3, with 7 bases that match TRBD1. With 4 bases clipped from V and 4 bases from J, the junction kept 5 bases outside the gene matches. The CDR3 is 14 amino acids. In germline, CDR1 is SGHRS, CDR2 YFSETQ. CDR3 sequence reads: CASSARQGGNTIYF. CDR3 nucleotides: TGCGCCAGCAGCGCCCGACAGGGAGGAAACACCATATATTTT.

The J gene is TRBJ2-3, the V gene TRBV30; 8 nucleotides agree with TRBD1. V lost 1 base and J lost 4; bases outside the gene matches: 10. This CDR3 comprises 16 residues. CDR1 GTSNPN and CDR2 SVGIG come from the germline V gene (reference sequence). The CDR3 reads CAWSEGGTGLSDTQYF. The CDR3 DNA is TGTGCCTGGAGTGAAGGGGGGACAGGTCTTTCAGATACGCAGTATTTT.

The chain uses TRBV3-1 (or the pseudogene TRBV3-2) and TRBJ2-4; D is undetermined. Trimming shortened V by 0 bases and J by 8 bases, and 8 bases separated the two germline ends. This CDR3 spans 13 amino acids. Looked up from germline, CDR1 is LGHDT and CDR2 is YNNKEL (reference sequence). The CDR3 DNA sequence: TGTGCCAGCAGCCAAGACGGGTTGGACATTCAGTACTTC. Protein product: CASSQDGLDIQYF.

This clone was counted a single time. The V gene is TRBV28, the J gene TRBJ2-1; 7 positions match TRBD2. Losses at the gene ends were 7 bases for V and 6 bases for J; bases not matched to a gene: 6. The CDR3 is 13 residues long. Germline loops: CDR1 MDHEN, CDR2 SYDVKM. DNA for the CDR3: TGTGCCAGCATTGGGGGGGGGATCAATGAGCAGTTCTTC. It yields the protein CASIGGGINEQFF.

The chain combines TRBV19 with TRBJ1-5, with D possibly TRBD1 on 6 matching bases. V shed 7 bases and J shed 1 base, with 11 bases lying between them. This CDR3 is built from 14 residues. Germline CDR1 reads LNHDA; CDR2 reads SQIVND (reference sequence). The CDR3 reads CASTRQASNQPQHF. DNA for the CDR3: TGTGCCAGTACTCGACAGGCAAGCAATCAGCCCCAGCATTTT.

V is TRBV5-1 and J is TRBJ2-7, with a tentative D call TRBD1 (6 bases). Deletions cut 0 bases from V and 3 bases from J, with 7 bases between. The germline CDR1 and CDR2 sequences are SGHRS and YFSETQ. The CDR3 contains 13 residues. This chain's CDR3 is CASSLGQVYEQYF. The DNA for the CDR3 is TGCGCCAGCAGCTTGGGACAGGTCTACGAGCAGTACTTC.

The chain recombines TRBV30 with TRBJ2-5, with D hard to call. V shed 5 bases and J shed 4 bases, with 14 bases lying between them. Looked up from germline, CDR1 is GTSNPN and CDR2 is SVGIG (reference sequence). This CDR3 region has 13 residues. The CDR3 nucleotides read TGTGCCTGGGGGGTAAGAGCTCTAGAGACCCAGTACTTC. Translating it yields CAWGVRALETQYF.

This clone was seen only a few times. The chain uses TRBV9 and TRBJ2-1; 11 nucleotides agree with TRBD2. There are 17 residues in the CDR3. J gave up 7 bases and V 4 bases, and 13 bases lay outside the gene matches. Germline lookup yields CDR1 SGDLS and CDR2 YYNGEE. CDR3 coding DNA: TGTGCCAGCAGCCCGAGAGGGGCTAGCGGGGGGATGAATGAGCAGTTCTTC. Its translation is CASSPRGASGGMNEQFF.

The chain carries TRBV3-1 (or the pseudogene TRBV3-2) and TRBJ1-1; 12 nucleotides line up with TRBD1. This CDR3 has 19 amino acids. Unmatched junction bases numbered 23, after V lost 8 bases and J lost 7 bases. CDR1 is LGHDT, CDR2 YNNKEL, per germline (reference sequence). The DNA of the CDR3 is TGTGCCAGCCTGGGACAGGGGGCTCCCGGGGGGCTCGATCCGGATGAAGCTTTCTTT. Encoded protein: CASLGQGAPGGLDPDEAFF.

The CDR3 reads CASSSLAGGSGEQFF. CDR3 DNA sequence: TGTGCCAGTAGTAGTCTAGCGGGGGGGTCTGGTGAGCAGTTCTTC. This chain connects TRBV19 to TRBJ2-1; 12 bases align to TRBD2. The trim removed 4 bases at V and 9 bases at J, leaving 7 bases unmatched. The CDR3 consists of 15 residues. Germline V gives CDR1 LNHDA, CDR2 SQIVND (reference sequence). Supplemented by reference TRBV19 and TRBJ2-1, the full variable domain reads DGGITQSPKYLFRKEGQNVTLSCEQNLNHDAMYWYRQDPGQGLRLIYYSQIVNDFQKGDIAEGYSVSREKKESFPLTVTSAQKNPTAFYLCASSSLAGGSGEQFFGPGTRLTVL.

This rearrangement joins TRBV12-3 or TRBV12-4 to TRBJ2-7, with D unclear. V shed 6 bases and J shed 4 bases, with 4 bases lying between them. The CDR3 sequence is 10 residues long. The DNA of the CDR3 is TGTGCCAGCAGGAGTTACGAGCAGTACTTC. It is translated as CASRSYEQYF.

The chain uses TRBV7-2 and TRBJ1-6, with D possibly matching TRBD1 (6 bases). The ends were cut back, 5 bases at V and 1 base at J, with 6 bases in the middle. CDR1 and CDR2 (germline): SGHTA, FQGNSA. The CDR3 totals 14 residues. The CDR3 loop is CASSQGSYNSPLHF. CDR3 nucleotides: TGTGCCAGCAGCCAGGGGTCCTATAATTCACCCCTCCACTTT.

The chain is built from TRBV7-6 and TRBJ2-3, with 8 positions matching TRBD2. Germline V gene data show CDR1 as SGHVS and CDR2 as FNYEAQ. The CDR3 covers 19 residues. Trimming removed 4 bases from V and 1 base from J; junction bases left unmatched: 16. The CDR3 DNA reads as TGTGCCAGCAGCTCCAGGGGCGGGAGAGGTAGCGGGGGCACAGATACGCAGTATTTT. It codes for CASSSRGGRGSGGTDTQYF.

The chain employs TRBV28 and TRBJ2-7, with D tentatively TRBD2 (5 bases). The CDR3 runs to 16 residues. V was pared by 0 bases and J by 6 bases, with 18 bases between. The V gene's germline CDR1 is MDHEN and CDR2 SYDVKM. The CDR3, as DNA: TGTGCCAGCAGTTTATGGTCAGCGGCAGGTCGACGCGAGCAGTACTTC. As protein: CASSLWSAAGRREQYF.